This TCR beta chain was captured in a study of vaccination effects on CD4 cells after COVID-19. For the study at large: Participants were vaccinated with two doses of either the BNT162b2 or mRNA-1273 vaccine.

Expansion with viral peptide pools was applied to antigen-specific CD4+ T cells by the ViraFEST assay prior to sequencing. Cells that had been cultured for less than eleven days were the source of isolated CD4+ T cells. Vaccinated recipients, who were negative for nucleocapsid antibodies, had no history of SARS-CoV-2 infection. Each culture had half its medium swapped for IL-2 medium on days 3 and 7. V dropped 3 bases and J dropped 4; count of bases not matched to a gene: 6. The CDR3 contains 16 residues. Germline V gene sequence: CDR1 KGHSH, CDR2 LQKENI. The method was immunoSEQ multiplex PCR; TCRdb's version includes in-frame clones alone and lacks a portion of them. The repertoire holds about 68,000 clones, with about 80% as singletons. Note on this clone: Its cognate antigen is unknown.

The gene calls are TRBV18 and TRBJ1-3, with 10 bases fitting TRBD1. The starting material was CD4+ T cells from PBMCs cultured with SARS-CoV-2 spike peptides, obtained before COVID-19 vaccination. This sequence originates from a human donor who received a COVID-19 vaccine. CDR3 nucleotides: TGTGCCAGCTCACCCCTAGACAGGGGGCAAGGAAACACCATATATTTT. Its translation is CASSPLDRGQGNTIYF.